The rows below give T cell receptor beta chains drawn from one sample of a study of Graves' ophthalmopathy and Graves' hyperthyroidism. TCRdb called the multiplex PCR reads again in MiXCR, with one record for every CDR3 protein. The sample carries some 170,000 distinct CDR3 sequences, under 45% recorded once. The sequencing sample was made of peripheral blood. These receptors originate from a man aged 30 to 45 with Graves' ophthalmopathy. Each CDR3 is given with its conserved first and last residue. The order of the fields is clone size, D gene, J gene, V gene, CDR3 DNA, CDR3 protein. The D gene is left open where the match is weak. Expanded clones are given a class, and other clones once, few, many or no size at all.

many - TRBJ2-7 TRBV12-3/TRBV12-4 TGTGCCGGCAGTTTATTTAGGGATTCTTACGAGCAGTACTTC CAGSLFRDSYEQYF
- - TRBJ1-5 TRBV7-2 TGTGCCAGCAGCTTAGTTGGTCCAGAGCAGCCCCAGCATTTT CASSLVGPEQPQHF
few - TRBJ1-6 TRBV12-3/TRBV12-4 TGTGCCAGCAGTTTAGGGCGGGGAAATTCACCCCTCCACTTT CASSLGRGNSPLHF
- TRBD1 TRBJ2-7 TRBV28 TGTGCCAGCACCGTACAGGGGTCGTACGAGCAGTACTTC CASTVQGSYEQYF
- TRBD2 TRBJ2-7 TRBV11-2 TGTGCCAGCAGCTCCGGGCTAGCGGGAGGGGCGGTTACCTACGAGCAGTACTTC CASSSGLAGGAVTYEQYF
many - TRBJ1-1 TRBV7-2 TGTGCCAGCAGCTTAAGGCAGGCGGGCACTGAAGCTTTCTTT CASSLRQAGTEAFF
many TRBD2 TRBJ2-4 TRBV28 TGTGCCAGCCGGGAAAAGGGACTAGCGGGAGGGCCAGCCAAAAACATTCAGTACTTC CASREKGLAGGPAKNIQYF
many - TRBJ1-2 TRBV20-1 TGCAGTGCTAACCCTACCGGGGGATTGTGGGGCTACACCTTC CSANPTGGLWGYTF
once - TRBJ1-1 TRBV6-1 TGTGCCAGCAGTGACAACAGCCTGAACACTGAAGCTTTCTTT CASSDNSLNTEAFF
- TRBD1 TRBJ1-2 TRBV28 TGTGCCAGCAGAGAGACAGGGGGCGGGGCTAACTATGGCTACACCTTC CASRETGGGANYGYTF
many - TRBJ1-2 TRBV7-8 TGTGCCAGCAGTCCCGGGACATCGCCACAGGGCTACACCTTC CASSPGTSPQGYTF
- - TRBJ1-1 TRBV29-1 TGCAGCGTTGCTATCAGGTTAGCGGGTGAAGCTTTCTTT CSVAIRLAGEAFF
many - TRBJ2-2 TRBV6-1 TGTGCCAGCAGTGAAGCCCAGGGGAACACCGGGGAGCTGTTTTTT CASSEAQGNTGELFF
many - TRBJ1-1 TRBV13 TGTGCCAGCACAGGGTCCGGTTTGAACACTGAAGCTTTCTTT CASTGSGLNTEAFF
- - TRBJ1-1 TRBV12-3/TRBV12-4 TGTGCCAGCAGCCCAGGGGCTTGGACTGAAGCTTTCTTT CASSPGAWTEAFF
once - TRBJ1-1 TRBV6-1 TGTGCCAGCAGTGAACGATCCCAGGGGACAGCTTTCTTT CASSERSQGTAFF
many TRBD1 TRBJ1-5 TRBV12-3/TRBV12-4 TGTGCCAGCAGTACTTTCGGTAGGGGGCTTAGTCAGCCCCAGCATTTT CASSTFGRGLSQPQHF